This T cell receptor (beta chain) emerged from a study of blood T cell repertoires in COVID-19. Study-wide background: Researchers got acute and convalescent COVID-19 samples from the United States, Italy and Spain. PBMCs, B-cell-depleted T cells, or T cells were the source of the cDNA or gDNA that made up the material.

Generated by immunoSEQ multiplex PCR, the TCRdb table keeps only in-frame clones and is missing some. The sample shows about 410,000 clones, around 86% of them seen only once. CDR1 and CDR2 (germline): SGHAT, FQNNGV. The length of the CDR3 is 15 residues. The J segment lost 9 bases and the V segment lost 1 base, leaving 7 bases of the junction unmatched. This chain uses TRBV11-2 with TRBJ2-1; 9 bases line up with TRBD2. This receptor was identified in a woman in her thirties with active or convalescent COVID-19. The sequenced material came from peripheral blood. This CDR3 reads CASSLVAGGPSEQFF. The DNA for the CDR3 is TGTGCCAGCAGCTTAGTTGCGGGGGGGCCAAGTGAGCAGTTCTTC.